This T cell receptor (beta chain) was obtained from a study of molecular identifiers for immune sequencing clone quantification. TCRdb called the PCR reads again in MiXCR, with one record for every CDR3 protein. This table holds some 320,000 distinct CDR3 sequences, roughly 23% found once. Of note for this clonotype: This may come from a read error, since a much larger clone is one base off.

Sequenced sample: naive CD8+ T cells from blood, with Jurkat cell RNA spiked in. The subset was: FACS-sorted CD8+CD4-CCR7+CD45RA+ naive T cells. This TCR was recovered from a human donor in good health. Some libraries in this study had Jurkat cell RNA spiked in.

The CDR3 DNA is TGTGCCACCAGCCCCGGGTTCCTGGGCAATCAGCCCCGGCATTTT. This gives the protein CATSPGFLGNQPRHF. This chain uses TRBV15 with TRBJ1-5; D is uncertain. This CDR3 contains 15 residues. Germline-derived CDR1 and CDR2 are LNHNV and YYDKDF (reference sequence).